The rows below give T cell receptor beta chains drawn from one sample of a study of beta chain features in type 1 diabetes. The method was immunoSEQ multiplex PCR; TCRdb's version includes in-frame clones alone and lacks a portion of them. The table has a few hundred thousand clones, roughly 16% seen once; the top ten hold about 0.02%. The source material was naive CD4+ T cells from blood. Every receptor here comes from a young woman in good health. The CDR3 runs from the conserved cysteine through the conserved F or W. Each record gives: J gene, D gene, V gene, clone size, CDR3 DNA, CDR3 protein. The D gene is left open where the match is weak. The size of a clone is reported for some rows only, either as once, few or many, or as a class for expanded clones.

TRBJ2-3 TRBD2 TRBV2 . TGTGCCAGCACCCTTATGATAGCGGGAGGGCCAGATACGCAGTATTTT CASTLMIAGGPDTQYF
TRBJ1-5 TRBD1 TRBV7-2 . TGTGCCAGCAGCTCGGGACAGCGCCAGCCCCAGCATTTT CASSSGQRQPQHF
TRBJ2-3 TRBD1 TRBV5-4 . TGTGCCAGCAGCCCGGGTACAGGGGCCACGCTCACGGATACGCAGTATTTT CASSPGTGATLTDTQYF
TRBJ2-7 . TRBV20-1 few TGCAGTGCTAGACAAGGGGAAGAGCAGTACTTC CSARQGEEQYF
TRBJ2-7 TRBD2 TRBV28 . TGTGCCAGCAGTTTGCCGGGAGGGACCTACGAGCAGTACTTC CASSLPGGTYEQYF
TRBJ2-6 TRBD1 TRBV7-6 . TGTGCCAGCAGCCCACTCCGGACAGGGTCTTCTGGGGCCAACGTCCTGACTTTC CASSPLRTGSSGANVLTF
TRBJ2-4 . TRBV6-5 . TGTGCCAGCAGCGCGCCCGGGTATAACATTCAGTACTTC CASSAPGYNIQYF
TRBJ2-3 . TRBV7-9 . TGTGCCAGCAGGAGGTGGCGGGGGCAGAGGACAGATACGCAGTATTTT CASRRWRGQRTDTQYF
TRBJ1-5 . TRBV28 . TGTGCCAGCAGTTTAAGAGGGAGGAGCAATCAGCCCCAGCATTTT CASSLRGRSNQPQHF
TRBJ1-5 . TRBV29-1 . TGCAGCGTTGGGGCAGGGGGCAATCAGCCCCAGCATTTT CSVGAGGNQPQHF
TRBJ2-7 . TRBV9 few TGTGCCAGCAGCGTAGGAAGCGGAGTATCCTACGAGCAGTACTTC CASSVGSGVSYEQYF
TRBJ1-1 . TRBV11-2 . TGTGCCAGCAGCTTACATGCTGAAGCTTTCTTT CASSLHAEAFF
TRBJ2-1 TRBD2 TRBV30 . TGTGCCTGGAGGTTCGGGGGAGGGCCCTACAATGAGCAGTTCTTC CAWRFGGGPYNEQFF
TRBJ2-1 TRBD2 TRBV15 few TGTGCCACCAGCAGGCACCTAGCGGGAGGGCCCTACAATGAGCAGTTCTTC CATSRHLAGGPYNEQFF
TRBJ1-5 TRBD1 TRBV2 . TGTGCCAGCAGGGCCGGGACAGCTAGCAATCAGCCCCAGCATTTT CASRAGTASNQPQHF
TRBJ1-5 . TRBV2 . TGTGCCAGCAAGAGCCGCCAGGGCAATCAGCCCCAGCATTTT CASKSRQGNQPQHF
TRBJ2-1 TRBD2 TRBV7-9 . TGTGCCAGCAGCCCCCCCCAGGGACTAGCGGGAATGAATGAGCAGTTCTTC CASSPPQGLAGMNEQFF
TRBJ2-3 TRBD1 TRBV5-1 . TGCGCCAGCAGCCTCGACAGGGCTGGCACAGATACGCAGTATTTT CASSLDRAGTDTQYF
TRBJ1-5 . TRBV30 . TGTGCCTGGAGCCGGGGGGCGACTCAGCCCCAGCATTTT CAWSRGATQPQHF
TRBJ2-7 . TRBV28 . TGTGCCAGCAGTTTATACGGGAGATCCTACGAGCAGTACTTC CASSLYGRSYEQYF
TRBJ1-2 . TRBV5-6 few TGTGCCAGCAGCTCCGCAGGGCTCTATGGCTACACCTTC CASSSAGLYGYTF
TRBJ2-1 TRBD2 TRBV27 few TGTGCCAGCAGTTTAGTGGGGACTAGCGCCACCTTTAAACCCGATGAGCAGTTCTTC CASSLVGTSATFKPDEQFF
TRBJ2-5 . TRBV9 few TGTGCCAGCAGCCCCTTGACTCACAAAATAGAGACCCAGTACTTC CASSPLTHKIETQYF
TRBJ1-1 . TRBV7-9 few TGTGCCAGCAGCGCCCGACACCTGAACACTGAAGCTTTCTTT CASSARHLNTEAFF
TRBJ2-3 . TRBV30 few TGTGCCTGGAGGTCTCAGGGATTTGGACGGGAGTACTCAGATACGCAGTATTTT CAWRSQGFGREYSDTQYF
TRBJ2-3 TRBD2 TRBV9 . TGTGCCAGCAGCCCCCAGGGCGGGGGGGAAAGCACAGATACGCAGTATTTT CASSPQGGGESTDTQYF
TRBJ1-4 . TRBV20-1 . TGCAGTGCTAAGAGGAGTGAAAAACTGTTTTTT CSAKRSEKLFF
TRBJ2-1 . TRBV7-3 few TGTGCCAGCAGTGATACAGCCAAGGTAACCCGGCAGAATGAGCAGTTCTTC CASSDTAKVTRQNEQFF
TRBJ2-1 TRBD1 TRBV29-1 few TGCAGCGGGCAGACAGGGAGTGAGCAGTTCTTC CSGQTGSEQFF
TRBJ1-1 TRBD1 TRBV28 . TGTGCCACCGGCCGGGACAGTGGGAACACTGAAGCTTTCTTT CATGRDSGNTEAFF
TRBJ2-7 TRBD1 TRBV29-1 few TGCAGCGTCGGACAGGGGTCCTACGAGCAGTACTTC CSVGQGSYEQYF
TRBJ2-7 . TRBV25-1 few TGTGCCAGCAGTGAAGGGGGCTCCCCCTCCTACGAGCAGTACTTC CASSEGGSPSYEQYF
TRBJ2-7 TRBD1 TRBV19 few TGTGCCAGTAGTAATTCCGGGACAGGGGTCTACGAGCAGTACTTC CASSNSGTGVYEQYF
TRBJ1-3 . TRBV29-1 . TGCAGCGCTTCGGTTTACTCTGGAAACACCATATATTTT CSASVYSGNTIYF
TRBJ2-1 . TRBV7-9 few TGTGCCAGCAGTAGACAAAACTCCTACAATGAGCAGTTCTTC CASSRQNSYNEQFF
TRBJ1-1 TRBD1 TRBV7-9 . TGTGCCAGCAGATGGACAGGGGGGATCACTGAAGCTTTCTTT CASRWTGGITEAFF
TRBJ2-3 . TRBV9 few TGTGCCAGCAGCGCGGTGAGGGGAGGTGATACGCAGTATTTT CASSAVRGGDTQYF
TRBJ2-3 TRBD2 TRBV30 . TGTGCCTGTACGGGACTAGCGGGAGGAGGAGATACGCAGTATTTT CACTGLAGGGDTQYF
TRBJ1-2 . TRBV28 . TGTGCCAGCAATGGACAGCCAGTAAAATATGGCTACACCTTC CASNGQPVKYGYTF
TRBJ2-5 TRBD1 TRBV5-6 few TGTGCCAGCAGCCGACGACAGGGGCGCGAGACCCAGTACTTC CASSRRQGRETQYF
TRBJ1-5 . TRBV30 few TGTGCCTGGAGCCCCCGGGGAGGAAGCAATCAGCCCCAGCATTTT CAWSPRGGSNQPQHF
TRBJ1-1 TRBD1 TRBV9 . TGTGCCAGCAGTCTTTACGGGACAGTGAACACTGAAGCTTTCTTT CASSLYGTVNTEAFF
TRBJ2-3 . TRBV15 . TGTGCCACCAGCAGAGAAGTCGCGCTCGGGGCAGATACGCAGTATTTT CATSREVALGADTQYF
TRBJ2-3 . TRBV18 . TGTGCCAGCTCACTGATATTCGCGACAGGCTCTCTCACAGATACGCAGTATTTT CASSLIFATGSLTDTQYF
TRBJ2-7 . TRBV20-1 few TGCAGTGCTAGAGGGGGCCTAGAGCAGTACTTC CSARGGLEQYF